A single sample gave rise to the 21 T cell receptor beta chains below, sequenced in a study of response to subunit inactivated influenza vaccine. TCRdb analysed the RT-PCR reads with MiXCR anew, one entry per CDR3 protein. This repertoire shows 550,000 to 800,000 distinct CDR3 sequences, roughly 14% found once; its top ten account for around 10%. Sequenced here: PBMCs from blood, sampled 11 to 12 days after vaccination. The receptor set was obtained from a man aged 45-60 years who received an inactivated influenza vaccine.

This clonotype was detected only a few times. The V call is TRBV15, the J call TRBJ1-1; D unclear. The CDR3 totals 14 residues. CDR1 LNHNV and CDR2 YYDKDF come from the germline V gene (reference sequence). Trimming removed 1 base at V and 1 base at J, with 7 bases between. The DNA for the CDR3 is TGTGCCACCAGCAGAGTATCTGCGAACACTGAAGCTTTCTTT. Amino acids: CATSRVSANTEAFF.

This clonotype was observed a handful of times. CDR3 amino acids: CASSLEPRSVAGELFF. DNA for the CDR3: TGTGCCAGCAGCTTAGAACCTCGCTCTGTGGCCGGGGAGCTGTTTTTT. The chain recombines TRBV7-2 with TRBJ2-2, with D hard to call. This CDR3 is 16 amino acids long. V lost 1 base and J lost 6, with 15 bases in between. Germline V CDR1 and CDR2: SGHTA, FQGNSA.

In this sample, this clonotype turned up a few times. The chain uses TRBV11-2 and TRBJ2-1; possibly TRBD1 or TRBD2 for D (5 bases each). The germline V and J ends were trimmed by 5 bases and 0 bases, with 17 bases remaining between them. This CDR3 comprises 17 residues. Germline assignment: CDR1 SGHAT and CDR2 FQNNGV. CDR3 sequence (DNA): TGTGCCAGCAGCACGTATCGGGGCGGCGGCTCCTACAATGAGCAGTTCTTC. Protein: CASSTYRGGGSYNEQFF.

V and J are TRBV4-3 and TRBJ1-2; 7 bases map to TRBD1. Germline V CDR1 and CDR2: LGHNA, YSLEER. CDR3 length: 15 amino acids. The J segment lost 5 bases and the V segment lost 1 base, leaving 7 bases of the junction unmatched. The CDR3, as DNA: TGCGCCAGCAGCCAAGCCACAGGGGTGGGGTATGGCTACACCTTC. This encodes CASSQATGVGYGYTF.

A few counts support this clonotype. The gene calls are TRBV4-3 and TRBJ2-4; D remains unclear. The germline CDR1 and CDR2 sequences are LGHNA and YSLEER. Trimming shortened V by 0 bases and J by 1 base, and 13 bases separated the two germline ends. The CDR3 runs to 17 residues. CDR3: CASSQDFGLGAKNIQYF. DNA of the CDR3: TGCGCCAGCAGCCAAGATTTTGGCCTTGGGGCCAAAAACATTCAGTACTTC.

The rearrangement links TRBV29-1 to TRBJ1-2; weak D call: TRBD1 (5 bases). V lost 7 bases to trimming and J lost 2 bases, with 14 bases between them. The germline V gene encodes CDR1 SQVTM and CDR2 ANQGSEA. The CDR3 runs to 13 residues. The DNA of the CDR3 is TGCAGCGCCGTGGGACGGACAAACTATGGCTACACCTTC. It yields the protein CSAVGRTNYGYTF. The whole variable domain, remainder taken from reference TRBV29-1 and TRBJ1-2, is SAVISQKPSRDICQRGTSLTIQCQVDSQVTMMFWYRQQPGQSLTLIATANQGSEATYESGFVIDKFPISRPNLTFSTLTVSNMSPEDSSIYLCSAVGRTNYGYTFGSGTRLTVV.

The chain is built from TRBV20-1 and TRBJ2-7, with 11 positions matching TRBD2. Germline CDR1 is DFQATT and CDR2 is SNEGSKA (reference sequence). The CDR3 is 14 amino acids. Trimming cost V 2 bases and J 4 bases; bases outside gene matches: 4. CDR3 DNA sequence: TGCAGTGCTAGAAAGGGACTAGCGGCTTACGAGCAGTACTTC. Amino acids: CSARKGLAAYEQYF.

There are many counts of this clonotype. This chain links TRBV12-3 or TRBV12-4 with TRBJ1-2, with TRBD1 matching over 8 bases. After removal of 6 bases from V and 4 bases from J, the junction contained 10 bases not matched to a gene. CDR3 length: 15 residues. Written as DNA, the CDR3 is TGTGCCAGCAGACCTACTACAGGGGGTTTCTATGGCTACACCTTC. Encoded protein: CASRPTTGGFYGYTF.

This clonotype was observed many times. V is TRBV7-9 and J is TRBJ2-5, with D hard to call. Germline lookup yields CDR1 SEHNR and CDR2 FQNEAQ (reference sequence). The ends were cut back, 1 base at V and 2 bases at J, with 8 bases in the middle. This CDR3 has 14 residues. The CDR3 nucleotides read TGTGCCAGCAGCTTAGTGTTGGGGCAAGAGACCCAGTACTTC. Amino acids: CASSLVLGQETQYF.

The rearrangement links TRBV2 to TRBJ2-2; D unclear. The CDR3 covers 12 residues. Germline V gives CDR1 SNHLY, CDR2 FYNNEI. Trimming stripped 3 bases from V and 7 bases from J, with 6 bases between. DNA of the CDR3: TGTGCCAGCAGTGACCGCGGCGGGGAGCTGTTTTTT. As protein: CASSDRGGELFF.

Many counts were recorded for this clonotype. The V and J genes are TRBV12-3 or TRBV12-4 and TRBJ2-3; D unresolved. The CDR3 loop spans 16 amino acids. V was trimmed by 2 bases and J by 0 bases, leaving 12 bases between them. CDR3: CASSLIRPPSTDTQYF. In nucleotides, the CDR3 is TGTGCCAGCAGTTTAATCCGGCCCCCTAGCACAGATACGCAGTATTTT.

The chain joins TRBV5-1 to TRBJ2-7, with D perhaps matching TRBD1 or TRBD2 (5 bases each). The CDR3 totals 15 residues. CDR1 is SGHRS and CDR2 is YFSETQ in the germline V gene. Trimming stripped 0 bases from V and 0 bases from J, with 10 bases between. The CDR3 is CASSLGDASSYEQYF. CDR3 DNA: TGCGCCAGCAGCTTGGGGGACGCTAGCTCCTACGAGCAGTACTTC. Supplemented by reference TRBV5-1 and TRBJ2-7, the full variable domain reads KAGVTQTPRYLIKTRGQQVTLSCSPISGHRSVSWYQQTPGQGLQFLFEYFSETQRNKGNFPGRFSGRQFSNSRSEMNVSTLELGDSALYLCASSLGDASSYEQYFGPGTRLTVT.

The table lists this clonotype with many counts. This rearrangement joins TRBV12-3 or TRBV12-4 to TRBJ2-7, with D perhaps matching TRBD1 (6 bases). Trimming stripped 2 bases from V and 5 bases from J, with 22 bases between. The CDR3 sequence is 17 residues long. Here the CDR3 DNA reads TGTGCCAGCAGTTTAATCGGCTGGGACACCCGAATGAACGAGCAGTACTTC. It encodes CASSLIGWDTRMNEQYF.

V usage is TRBV5-1 and J usage is TRBJ1-1; possibly TRBD1 for D (6 bases). This CDR3 is 13 amino acids long. Looked up from germline, CDR1 is SGHRS and CDR2 is YFSETQ. V shed 3 bases and J shed 4 bases, with 10 bases lying between them. CDR3 region: CASSSQGFTEAFF. In DNA form, the CDR3 reads TGCGCCAGCAGCTCACAGGGCTTCACTGAAGCTTTCTTT.

This clonotype was detected a few times. This chain uses TRBV27 with TRBJ1-6, with D unclear. The CDR3 totals 13 residues. Trimming left V 0 bases short and J 5 bases short, with 2 bases between. Germline V gene sequence: CDR1 MNHEY, CDR2 SMNVEV (reference sequence). CDR3 in amino acids: CASSLSDNSPLHF. CDR3 DNA: TGTGCCAGCAGTTTATCGGATAATTCACCCCTCCACTTT.

This clonotype has a handful of counts. This chain uses TRBV28 with TRBJ1-1, with D possibly being TRBD1 (6 bases). V shed 6 bases and J shed 2 bases, with 10 bases lying between them. This CDR3 is built from 13 residues. CDR1 is MDHEN and CDR2 is SYDVKM in the germline V gene. The CDR3 region has the DNA TGTGCCAGCAGGACGGGACAAAACACTGAAGCTTTCTTT. It encodes CASRTGQNTEAFF.

The genes are TRBV20-1 and TRBJ2-3; 10 bases align to TRBD1. From germline, CDR1 is DFQATT and CDR2 SNEGSKA (reference sequence). CDR3 length equals 14 residues. Losses at the gene ends were 6 bases for V and 4 bases for J; bases not matched to a gene: 7. CDR3 protein: CSALGGQGADTQYF. CDR3 bases: TGCAGTGCCCTAGGCGGACAGGGGGCAGATACGCAGTATTTT.

The J gene is TRBJ2-5, the V gene TRBV7-9, with D possibly called TRBD1 or TRBD2 (5 bases each). The V gene lost 1 base and the J gene lost 1 base, with 13 bases spanning the gap. CDR1 is SEHNR, CDR2 FQNEAQ, per germline (reference sequence). This CDR3 is built from 16 residues. CDR3 nucleotides: TGTGCCAGCAGCTTAGGGGGGAACTATCTCCAAGAGACCCAGTACTTC. Protein product: CASSLGGNYLQETQYF.

This sequence joins TRBV10-3 and TRBJ2-7; D gene uncertain. Germline V lookup: CDR1 ENHRY, CDR2 SYGVKD. The V end was cut by 9 bases, the J end by 3 bases, with 9 bases between. The CDR3 extends over 11 amino acids. The CDR3: CAIQASYEQYF. In nucleotides, the CDR3 is TGTGCCATTCAGGCTAGCTACGAGCAGTACTTC.

The chain employs TRBV6-1 and TRBJ2-2; D gene ambiguous. The CDR3 has 13 amino acids. Trimming cost V 7 bases and J 0 bases, with 6 bases left between them. Per germline, CDR1 MNHNS and CDR2 SASEGT. CDR3 amino acids: CASIEANTGELFF. The CDR3 bases are TGTGCCAGCATCGAGGCGAACACCGGGGAGCTGTTTTTT.

This chain joins TRBV9 and TRBJ2-3; no clear D gene. This CDR3 region has 14 residues. The germline V and J ends were trimmed by 10 bases and 1 base, with 16 bases remaining between them. The V gene's germline CDR1 is SGDLS and CDR2 YYNGEE. The DNA for the CDR3 is TGTGCCCACCTCAGAGAATTCGGCACAGATACGCAGTATTTT. It codes for CAHLREFGTDTQYF.